This T cell receptor (beta chain) was profiled in a study of cytomegalovirus exposure and HLA in healthy donors. Turning to the study itself: Genetic ancestry analysis placed about 84% of the 410 or so donors that were genotyped in the Caucasian-associated cluster.

Study-level results: TCR sequences were mostly rare, though some public TCRs occurred in many donors. The authors later linked a missense DCLRE1C variant to TCR beta V- and J-gene trimming. In a later analysis, the majority of CMV-associated beta chains seemingly showed HLA restriction.

With 5 bases clipped from V and 5 bases from J, the junction kept 7 bases outside the gene matches. CDR1 is MNHEY, CDR2 SVGAGI, per germline. CDR3 size: 14 residues. The PCR made use of 60 Vbeta and 13 Jbeta primers. Sequenced by immunoSEQ multiplex PCR; TCRdb stores in-frame clones only, minus some. The table lists 150,000 to 200,000 clones, about four fifths of them singletons. Note on this clone: As yet, its antigen is unknown.

The clonotype comes from a woman aged 18-29 years in good health and CMV-seropositive. The rearrangement links TRBV6-5 to TRBJ2-5; TRBD2 matches at 8 bases. Source material: PBMCs. The CDR3 sequence is CASSVALAGETQYF. The CDR3 nucleotides are TGTGCCAGCAGTGTAGCCCTAGCGGGTGAGACCCAGTACTTC.